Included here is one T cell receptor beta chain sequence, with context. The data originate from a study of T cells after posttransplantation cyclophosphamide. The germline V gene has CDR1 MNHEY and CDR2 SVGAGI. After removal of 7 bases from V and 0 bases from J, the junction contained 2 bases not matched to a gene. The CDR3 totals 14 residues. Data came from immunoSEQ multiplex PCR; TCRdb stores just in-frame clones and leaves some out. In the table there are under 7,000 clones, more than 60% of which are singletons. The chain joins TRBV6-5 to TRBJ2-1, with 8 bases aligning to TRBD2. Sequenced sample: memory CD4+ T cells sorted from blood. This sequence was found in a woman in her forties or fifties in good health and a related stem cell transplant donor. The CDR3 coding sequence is TGTGCCAGCACGGGAGGGAGCTCCTACAATGAGCAGTTCTTC. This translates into CASTGGSSYNEQFF.